Presented here are 23 T cell receptor beta chains from one specimen sequenced in a study of T cell responses to AZD1222 COVID-19 vaccine. Using immunoSEQ multiplex PCR, the repertoire was profiled, and TCRdb retains in-frame clones only, with some absent. The profile shows roughly 150,000 clones, almost 95% of them singletons. The source was peripheral blood, collected on day 0 of AZD1222 vaccination. The source of these receptors is an adult in good health.

The chain joins TRBV6-5 to TRBJ1-2, with 9 bases matching TRBD1. The ends lost 7 bases at V and 2 bases at J; junction bases unmatched: 5. CDR1 is MNHEY, CDR2 SVGAGI, per germline. The CDR3 has 14 residues. The DNA of the CDR3 is TGTGCCAGCAAACCCGGGACAGGGAACTATGGCTACACCTTC. This translates into CASKPGTGNYGYTF.

This clone appeared a single time. This chain connects TRBV5-4 to TRBJ1-6, with D uncertain. The V gene lost 1 base and the J gene lost 6 bases, with 14 bases spanning the gap. The germline gives CDR1 SGHNT, CDR2 YYREEE (reference sequence). The CDR3 covers 16 residues. The CDR3 DNA sequence: TGTGCCAGCAGCTTGATATTTGGGTTTCTTAATTCACCCCTCCACTTT. This translates into CASSLIFGFLNSPLHF.

The rearrangement links TRBV28 to TRBJ2-2; weak D call: TRBD2 (6 bases). The V gene lost 6 bases and the J gene lost 3 bases, with 17 bases spanning the gap. This CDR3 is built from 16 residues. Germline V gene sequence: CDR1 MDHEN, CDR2 SYDVKM. CDR3 sequence reads: CASSRGQWGDTGELFF. Here the CDR3 DNA reads TGTGCCAGCAGCCGAGGACAATGGGGGGACACCGGGGAGCTGTTTTTT.

CDR3 in DNA: TGTGCCAGCAGCGTCAGGGGGAAGGATGATGGCTACACCTTC. It translates to CASSVRGKDDGYTF. The chain joins TRBV7-3 to TRBJ1-2; 7 bases are a match to TRBD1. After removal of 5 bases from V and 6 bases from J, the junction contained 9 bases not matched to a gene. The CDR3 covers 14 residues. Germline V gives CDR1 SGHTA, CDR2 FQGTGA. Together with reference TRBV7-3 and TRBJ1-2, the CDR3 gives the full variable domain: GAGVSQTPSNKVTEKGKYVELRCDPISGHTALYWYRQSLGQGPEFLIYFQGTGAADDSGLPNDRFFAVRPEGSVSTLKIQRTERGDSAVYLCASSVRGKDDGYTFGSGTRLTVV.

The genes are TRBV11-1 and TRBJ2-2; 9 bases are a match to TRBD1. Germline V CDR1 and CDR2: SGHAT, FQDESV (reference sequence). CDR3 length: 15 amino acids. The V and J ends lost 2 bases and 8 bases, in that order; junction bases with no gene match: 6. The CDR3 coding sequence is TGTGCCAGCAGCTTATCACAGGGGGCGCGGGGGGAGCTGTTTTTT. Translating it yields CASSLSQGARGELFF.

The chain combines TRBV6-5 with TRBJ2-2, with 10 bases matching TRBD1. The CDR3 sequence is 15 residues long. CDR1 and CDR2 (germline): MNHEY, SVGAGI. V shed 7 bases, J shed 5 bases, and the junction held 7 bases outside the gene matches. CDR3 DNA: TGTGCCAGCACACGACAGGGGGCCTTTACCGGGGAGCTGTTTTTT. It yields the protein CASTRQGAFTGELFF.

The CDR3 is CATRQVSGNTIYF. As DNA, the CDR3 is TGTGCCACGAGACAGGTCTCTGGAAACACCATATATTTT. The gene calls are TRBV10-3 and TRBJ1-3; a possible D gene is TRBD1 (6 bases). The CDR3 is 13 amino acids. V was trimmed by 10 bases and J by 0 bases, leaving 10 bases between them. CDR1 and CDR2 from the germline V gene are ENHRY and SYGVKD.

This chain uses TRBV5-1 with TRBJ2-5, with D possibly called TRBD1 or TRBD2 (6 bases each). V was cut by 4 bases and J by 2 bases, with 9 bases left in between. There are 13 residues in the CDR3. Germline V gene sequence: CDR1 SGHRS, CDR2 YFSETQ. The CDR3 protein is CASSRGPQETQYF. The CDR3 DNA is TGCGCCAGCAGCCGGGGGCCTCAAGAGACCCAGTACTTC.

The gene calls are TRBV6-4 and TRBJ2-2; 11 positions agree with TRBD1. This CDR3 is built from 15 residues. V lost 5 bases and J lost 3; bases outside the gene matches: 2. CDR1 is MRHNA, CDR2 SNTAGT, per germline. In nucleotides, the CDR3 is TGTGCCAGCAGTCGGACAGGGGGCCACACCGGGGAGCTGTTTTTT. This codes for CASSRTGGHTGELFF.

This chain joins TRBV19 and TRBJ1-6; no firm D call. Germline loops: CDR1 LNHDA, CDR2 SQIVND (reference sequence). Between the trimmed V and J ends, which lost 7 bases and 7 bases, there was a span of 5 bases. The CDR3 is made up of 11 amino acids. The CDR3 bases are TGTGCCAGTACAACGAATTCACCCCTCCACTTT. Residues: CASTTNSPLHF.

The chain combines TRBV3-1 (or the pseudogene TRBV3-2) with TRBJ2-7; 8 bases map to TRBD2. Trimming removed 4 bases from V and 4 bases from J; junction bases left unmatched: 12. This CDR3 has 16 residues. Germline-derived CDR1 and CDR2 are LGHDT and YNNKEL (reference sequence). The CDR3 loop is CASSRGVGSGAYEQYF. CDR3 coding DNA: TGTGCCAGCAGCCGTGGGGTGGGTAGCGGGGCTTACGAGCAGTACTTC.

The chain has TRBV4-1 and TRBJ2-1, with 7 bases fitting TRBD2. Trimming removed 4 bases from V and 6 bases from J; junction bases left unmatched: 9. CDR1 is MGHRA, CDR2 YSYEKL, per germline. The CDR3 spans 15 residues. The CDR3 spells CASSLPGTIRNEQFF. In DNA, the CDR3 is TGCGCCAGCAGCCTCCCCGGGACTATTCGCAATGAGCAGTTCTTC.

The rearrangement uses TRBV28 and TRBJ2-5; 10 bases agree with TRBD2. Germline assignment: CDR1 MDHEN and CDR2 SYDVKM. The CDR3 runs 16 residues. With V trimmed by 4 bases and J by 2 bases, 7 bases remained unmatched. In DNA, the CDR3 is TGTGCCAGCAGTTCCCGGACTAGCGGAGAACAAGAGACCCAGTACTTC. This encodes CASSSRTSGEQETQYF.

This sequence joins TRBV30 and TRBJ1-2, with D hard to call. The ends were cut back, 4 bases at V and 0 bases at J, with 9 bases in the middle. The length of the CDR3 is 13 residues. Germline V CDR1 and CDR2: GTSNPN, SVGIG (reference sequence). The CDR3 sequence: CAWMWRTNYGYTF. DNA for the CDR3: TGTGCCTGGATGTGGAGAACTAACTATGGCTACACCTTC.

The chain is built from TRBV28 and TRBJ1-2; no firm D call. The ends were cut back, 1 base at V and 4 bases at J, with 19 bases in the middle. Germline V CDR1 and CDR2: MDHEN, SYDVKM. The CDR3 is 17 residues long. CDR3 amino acids: CASSLSSLGRRLYGYTF. The CDR3, as DNA: TGTGCCAGCAGTTTATCAAGCCTGGGGAGACGGCTCTATGGCTACACCTTC.

The chain carries TRBV7-3 and TRBJ1-2; unclear D gene. Trimming stripped 5 bases from V and 8 bases from J, with 18 bases between. This CDR3 region has 14 residues. The germline CDR1 and CDR2 sequences are SGHTA and FQGTGA. The CDR3 DNA sequence: TGTGCCAGCAGCCCGGACTATAACGAGGGCGGCTACACCTTC. Protein product: CASSPDYNEGGYTF.

V usage is TRBV5-4 and J usage is TRBJ1-5; D possibly corresponds to TRBD1 (5 bases). V was clipped by 0 bases and J by 3 bases, with 10 bases between them. CDR1 and CDR2 from the germline V gene are SGHNT and YYREEE (reference sequence). There are 15 residues in the CDR3. The CDR3 reads CASSLGPGVNQPQHF. In DNA form, the CDR3 reads TGTGCCAGCAGCTTGGGGCCGGGGGTCAATCAGCCCCAGCATTTT. The variable domain in full, with the rest retrieved from reference TRBV5-4 and TRBJ1-5, is ETGVTQSPTHLIKTRGQQVTLRCSSQSGHNTVSWYQQALGQGPQFIFQYYREEENGRGNFPPRFSGLQFPNYSSELNVNALELDDSALYLCASSLGPGVNQPQHFGDGTRLSIL.

The rearrangement links TRBV30 to TRBJ2-7; D is unresolved. Trimming pared 3 bases from V and 6 bases from J, leaving 15 bases between. The V gene's germline CDR1 is GTSNPN and CDR2 SVGIG (reference sequence). This CDR3 spans 13 amino acids. The CDR3 here is CAWSRGGECEQYF. The CDR3 nucleotides read TGTGCCTGGAGCCGAGGTGGAGAGTGCGAGCAGTACTTC.

The rearrangement uses TRBV5-5 and TRBJ2-1; D is undetermined. CDR3 size: 15 residues. The germline V gene has CDR1 SGHKS and CDR2 YYEKEE (reference sequence). V was trimmed by 3 bases and J by 8 bases, leaving 18 bases between them. The chain's CDR3 is CASSSDAFLGDEQFF. The CDR3 DNA is TGTGCCAGCAGCTCCGACGCCTTCCTCGGCGATGAGCAGTTCTTC.

The CDR3 region has the DNA TGTGCCAGCAGCCCTCTAGCGGGAGTCGGCGAGACCCAGTACTTC. Its translation: CASSPLAGVGETQYF. V and J are TRBV7-9 and TRBJ2-5; 10 nucleotides line up with TRBD2. The CDR3 consists of 15 residues. The V segment lost 5 bases and the J segment 5 bases; nucleotides outside the gene matches: 8. CDR1 and CDR2 from the germline V gene are SEHNR and FQNEAQ (reference sequence).

This chain links TRBV6-2 or TRBV6-3 with TRBJ1-6; D might be TRBD1 (5 bases). Germline assignment: CDR1 MNHEY and CDR2 SVGEGT. The V gene lost 1 base and the J gene lost 6 bases, with 19 bases spanning the gap. This CDR3 has 18 amino acids. The CDR3 DNA reads as TGTGCCAGCAGTTACTTCCCCGGGACTGCTGTCTCTAATTCACCCCTCCACTTT. The encoded protein is CASSYFPGTAVSNSPLHF.

This chain connects TRBV5-1 to TRBJ1-6; unclear D gene. Germline CDR1 SGHRS, CDR2 YFSETQ. The germline V and J ends were trimmed by 4 bases and 4 bases, with 15 bases remaining between them. CDR3 length: 16 residues. In DNA, the CDR3 is TGCGCCAGCAGCCGGGAGGGAGGACCGTATAATTCACCCCTCCACTTT. Translated, it gives CASSREGGPYNSPLHF.

This rearrangement joins TRBV6-4 to TRBJ1-1; D remains unclear. Trimming removed 2 bases from V and 2 bases from J, with 6 bases in between. The CDR3 is 13 amino acids. Germline CDR1 and CDR2: MRHNA and SNTAGT. The CDR3 DNA follows: TGTGCCAGCAGTGACGGGGAAAACACTGAAGCTTTCTTT. Residues: CASSDGENTEAFF.